A selection of T cell receptor beta chains follows, all from one sample in a study of T cell changes during pregnancy in multiple sclerosis. Repertoires were generated with immunoSEQ multiplex PCR, while TCRdb's copy carries only in-frame clones and drops some. Of 25,000 to 35,000 clones listed, more than 90% are singletons. The sequencing here drew on CD8+ T cells from peripheral blood mononuclear cells, taken before pregnancy. These receptors were obtained from a female donor with multiple sclerosis, enrolled in a pregnancy study. The CDR3 runs from the conserved cysteine through the conserved F or W. Each record gives: CDR3 protein, CDR3 DNA, J gene, clone size, D gene, V gene. The D gene is left open where the match is weak. Clone sizes are given selectively: once, few, many, or a class where the clone is expanded.

CASSSTENSNQPQHF | TGTGCCAGCAGCTCGACAGAAAATAGCAATCAGCCCCAGCATTTT | TRBJ1-5 | - | - | TRBV27
CASSQRQGSNTGELFF | TGCGCCAGCAGCCAAAGGCAGGGGTCGAACACCGGGGAGCTGTTTTTT | TRBJ2-2 | once | - | TRBV4-1
CASTGQGAEQPQHF | TGTGCCAGCACCGGACAGGGGGCTGAGCAGCCCCAGCATTTT | TRBJ1-5 | - | TRBD1 | TRBV27
CASKEGQGSYNEQFF | TGTGCCAGCAAGGAGGGACAGGGTTCCTACAATGAGCAGTTCTTC | TRBJ2-1 | - | TRBD1 | TRBV9
CASSQRTGKGAEAFF | TGTGCCAGCAGTCAGAGAACAGGGAAGGGGGCTGAAGCTTTCTTT | TRBJ1-1 | - | - | TRBV28
CASSSPGRAQHF | TGTGCCAGCAGTTCCCCGGGTCGGGCCCAGCATTTT | TRBJ1-5 | - | - | TRBV27
CASRGHQTAYEQYF | TGTGCCAGCAGAGGCCATCAGACTGCCTACGAGCAGTACTTC | TRBJ2-7 | - | - | TRBV6-5
CASRASTGTSYEQYF | TGTGCCAGCCGAGCGTCGACAGGGACCTCCTACGAGCAGTACTTC | TRBJ2-7 | - | TRBD1 | TRBV2
CVRSFRTKTHPGTVIGGYTF | TGTGTCAGAAGCTTTCGAACAAAAACGCACCCGGGGACAGTTATTGGTGGCTACACCTTC | TRBJ1-2 | - | - | TRBV7-5
CASTTSFTSELPTDTQYF | TGTGCCAGCACTACATCGTTTACCAGCGAGCTCCCTACAGATACGCAGTATTTT | TRBJ2-3 | - | - | TRBV28
CASSHLPDEKLFF | TGCGCCAGCAGCCATCTCCCTGATGAAAAACTGTTTTTT | TRBJ1-4 | - | - | TRBV4-1
CASSYLADTGELFF | TGTGCCAGCAGCTACCTAGCGGACACCGGGGAGCTGTTTTTT | TRBJ2-2 | - | TRBD2 | TRBV7-6
CASSLGYSIRNTEAFF | TGTGCCAGCAGCTTAGGGTACTCCATCCGGAACACTGAAGCTTTCTTT | TRBJ1-1 | once | - | TRBV11-2
CASSFQGQPQHF | TGTGCCAGCAGCTTTCAGGGTCAGCCCCAGCATTTT | TRBJ1-5 | - | - | TRBV7-9
CASSPNPGQNQPQHF | TGTGCCAGCAGCCCAAATCCGGGACAGAATCAGCCCCAGCATTTT | TRBJ1-5 | - | TRBD1 | TRBV9
CASSVFASSYNEQFF | TGTGCCAGCAGCGTATTTGCGTCCTCCTACAATGAGCAGTTCTTC | TRBJ2-1 | once | - | TRBV9
CASSDGTSGAYNEQFF | TGTGCCAGCAGTGACGGGACTAGCGGAGCCTACAATGAGCAGTTCTTC | TRBJ2-1 | - | TRBD2 | TRBV27
CASRKREGYEQYF | TGTGCCAGCAGGAAGCGGGAGGGCTACGAGCAGTACTTC | TRBJ2-7 | - | TRBD2 | TRBV11-3
CASSLGTGVLGLHF | TGTGCCAGCAGCCTAGGGACAGGTGTATTAGGCCTCCACTTT | TRBJ1-6 | - | TRBD1 | TRBV13
CASTGLGGKNIQYF | TGTGCCAGCACCGGTCTCGGGGGCAAAAACATTCAGTACTTC | TRBJ2-4 | - | - | TRBV2
CASSVEGVPGVEQYF | TGTGCCAGCAGCGTAGAAGGTGTTCCTGGAGTCGAGCAGTACTTC | TRBJ2-7 | - | - | TRBV9
CASSATSGNVPDTQYF | TGTGCCAGCAGCGCCACTAGCGGGAACGTCCCAGATACGCAGTATTTT | TRBJ2-3 | - | TRBD2 | TRBV7-6
CASSLGAGTEAFF | TGTGCCAGCAGCTTGGGGGCGGGCACTGAAGCTTTCTTT | TRBJ1-1 | - | - | TRBV5-5
CASSHGGAAQPQHF | TGCGCCAGCAGCCACGGGGGGGCTGCTCAGCCCCAGCATTTT | TRBJ1-5 | once | - | TRBV4-1
CATGQGRLTEAFF | TGTGCCACCGGACAGGGGAGGCTGACTGAAGCTTTCTTT | TRBJ1-1 | once | TRBD1 | TRBV2
CASRTSGTGNEQFF | TGTGCCAGCAGGACTAGCGGGACGGGGAATGAGCAGTTCTTC | TRBJ2-1 | - | TRBD2 | TRBV27
CASSPMIGHPYEQYF | TGTGCCAGCTCACCGATGATCGGACACCCCTACGAGCAGTACTTC | TRBJ2-7 | - | - | TRBV18
CASSLYLSSEQYF | TGTGCCAGCAGCTTGTACTTGAGTTCCGAGCAGTACTTC | TRBJ2-7 | - | - | TRBV5-4
CASSLESNRWTDTQYF | TGTGCCAGCAGCTTGGAGAGCAACCGATGGACAGATACGCAGTATTTT | TRBJ2-3 | once | - | TRBV5-8
CAIATGVYGYTF | TGTGCCATCGCGACAGGCGTCTATGGCTACACCTTC | TRBJ1-2 | - | - | TRBV28
CSADLQDPLFDYTF | TGCAGCGCCGACCTACAGGACCCCCTATTTGACTACACCTTC | TRBJ1-2 | once | - | TRBV29-1
CSVETQAGYGYTF | TGCAGCGTTGAAACGCAGGCCGGCTATGGCTACACCTTC | TRBJ1-2 | - | - | TRBV29-1
CASSYDSTNGQPQHF | TGTGCCAGCAGCTATGACTCGACGAACGGGCAGCCCCAGCATTTT | TRBJ1-5 | few | - | TRBV27
CASSLGLGQGGNEQFF | TGCGCCAGCAGCCTCGGACTCGGACAGGGGGGGAATGAGCAGTTCTTC | TRBJ2-1 | - | TRBD1 | TRBV4-1
CASSLSYTEAFF | TGTGCCAGCAGCCTTTCGTATACTGAAGCTTTCTTT | TRBJ1-1 | - | - | TRBV7-2
CASSWEGPYNEQFF | TGTGCCAGCAGTTGGGAGGGCCCCTACAATGAGCAGTTCTTC | TRBJ2-1 | - | TRBD2 | TRBV7-3
CASSIQAGDYNEQFF | TGTGCCAGTAGTATTCAAGCGGGGGATTACAATGAGCAGTTCTTC | TRBJ2-1 | - | TRBD2 | TRBV19
CASSPGQGFVYTQYF | TGTGCCAGCAGCCCTGGACAGGGATTTGTTTATACGCAGTATTTT | TRBJ2-3 | - | TRBD1 | TRBV7-3
CASSIGTVGYTF | TGTGCCAGCAGCATAGGGACTGTCGGCTACACCTTC | TRBJ1-2 | - | - | TRBV5-8
CASSPFGGTYEQYF | TGTGCCAGCAGCCCCTTTGGCGGCACCTACGAGCAGTACTTC | TRBJ2-7 | - | - | TRBV11-1
CASTPYGFLTF | TGTGCCAGCACCCCTTACGGTTTTCTGACCTTC | TRBJ1-2 | - | - | TRBV9
CASPGQVPEAFF | TGTGCCAGCCCCGGACAGGTTCCTGAAGCTTTCTTT | TRBJ1-1 | - | TRBD1 | TRBV6-1
CASSPGTGGTYEQYF | TGTGCCAGCAGCCCCGGGACAGGGGGCACCTACGAGCAGTACTTC | TRBJ2-7 | medium-sized | TRBD1 | TRBV7-9
CASSQTSGGASEQFF | TGTGCCAGTAGTCAGACTAGCGGGGGGGCGAGTGAGCAGTTCTTC | TRBJ2-1 | - | TRBD2 | TRBV19
CASSSTGNTEAFF | TGTGCCAGCAGTTCCACAGGGAACACTGAAGCTTTCTTT | TRBJ1-1 | - | - | TRBV7-9
CASSWTSFHEQFF | TGTGCCAGCAGTTGGACTAGCTTCCATGAGCAGTTCTTC | TRBJ2-1 | - | TRBD2 | TRBV27
CASRSGTTLTDTQYF | TGTGCCAGCAGGAGCGGGACTACGCTCACAGATACGCAGTATTTT | TRBJ2-3 | - | TRBD2 | TRBV27
CASSLAANSYNEQFF | TGTGCCAGCAGCTTAGCTGCGAACTCCTACAATGAGCAGTTCTTC | TRBJ2-1 | - | - | TRBV7-9
CASSTGQVGSGNTIYF | TGTGCCAGCAGCACGGGACAAGTAGGGTCTGGAAACACCATATATTTT | TRBJ1-3 | - | - | TRBV5-5
CASSLGQEQFF | TGTGCCAGCAGCTTAGGACAGGAGCAGTTCTTC | TRBJ2-1 | - | - | TRBV11-3
CAISESIGAGRYSNQPQHF | TGTGCCATCAGTGAGTCGATAGGGGCAGGCCGCTATAGCAATCAGCCCCAGCATTTT | TRBJ1-5 | - | - | TRBV10-3
CASSASGQVADEQFF | TGTGCCAGCAGCGCTTCGGGACAGGTGGCGGATGAGCAGTTCTTC | TRBJ2-1 | - | TRBD1 | TRBV7-8
CASSYRDISYNEQFF | TGTGCCAGCAGTTACCGGGACATTTCCTACAATGAGCAGTTCTTC | TRBJ2-1 | - | - | TRBV6-5
CASSQFRSYEQYF | TGCGCCAGCAGCCAGTTCAGATCCTACGAGCAGTACTTC | TRBJ2-7 | - | - | TRBV4-3
CASSLTPYPGQGLAITGELFF | TGCGCCAGCAGCTTAACCCCATATCCGGGACAGGGGCTAGCGATCACCGGGGAGCTGTTTTTT | TRBJ2-2 | - | TRBD1 | TRBV5-1
CASSLFGPGLNEQFF | TGTGCCAGCAGTTTATTCGGCCCGGGTCTCAATGAGCAGTTCTTC | TRBJ2-1 | few | - | TRBV27
CATSLGLAGTGELFF | TGTGCCACCTCCCTTGGACTAGCGGGCACCGGGGAGCTGTTTTTT | TRBJ2-2 | once | TRBD2 | TRBV7-6
CASSALRAGGDKDYGYTF | TGTGCCAGCAGCGCCCTACGGGCAGGGGGCGATAAAGACTATGGCTACACCTTC | TRBJ1-2 | - | TRBD1 | TRBV14